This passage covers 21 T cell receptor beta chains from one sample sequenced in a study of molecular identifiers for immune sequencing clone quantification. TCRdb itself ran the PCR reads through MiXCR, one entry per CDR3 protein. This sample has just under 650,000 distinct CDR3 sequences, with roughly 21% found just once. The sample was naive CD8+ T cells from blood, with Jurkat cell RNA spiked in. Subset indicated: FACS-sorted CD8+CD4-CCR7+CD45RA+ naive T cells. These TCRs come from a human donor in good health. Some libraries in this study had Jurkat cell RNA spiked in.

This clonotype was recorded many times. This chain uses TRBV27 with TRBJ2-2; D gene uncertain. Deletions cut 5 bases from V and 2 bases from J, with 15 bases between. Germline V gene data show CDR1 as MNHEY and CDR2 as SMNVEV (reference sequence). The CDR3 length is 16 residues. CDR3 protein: CASSQTHPTNTGELFF. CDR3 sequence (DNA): TGTGCCAGCAGTCAGACGCACCCGACTAACACCGGGGAGCTGTTTTTT.

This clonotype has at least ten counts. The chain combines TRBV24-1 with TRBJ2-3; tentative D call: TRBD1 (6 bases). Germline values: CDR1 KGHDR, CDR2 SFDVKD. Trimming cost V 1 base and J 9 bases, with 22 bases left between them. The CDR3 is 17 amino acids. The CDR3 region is CATSDFKDSRILETQYF. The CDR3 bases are TGTGCCACCAGTGATTTTAAGGACAGTCGGATCTTGGAGACGCAGTATTTT.

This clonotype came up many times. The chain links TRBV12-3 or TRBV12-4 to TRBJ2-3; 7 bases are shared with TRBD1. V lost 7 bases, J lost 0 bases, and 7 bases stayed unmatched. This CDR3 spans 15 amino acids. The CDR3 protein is CASTKGAGSTDTQYF. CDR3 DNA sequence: TGTGCCAGCACCAAGGGGGCGGGCAGCACAGATACGCAGTATTTT.

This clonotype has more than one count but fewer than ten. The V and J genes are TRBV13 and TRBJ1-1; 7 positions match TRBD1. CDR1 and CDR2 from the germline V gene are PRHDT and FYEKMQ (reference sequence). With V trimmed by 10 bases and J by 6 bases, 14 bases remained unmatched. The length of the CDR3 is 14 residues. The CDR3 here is CATAPDRNNAEAFF. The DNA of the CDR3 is TGTGCCACCGCACCGGACAGGAATAATGCTGAAGCTTTCTTT. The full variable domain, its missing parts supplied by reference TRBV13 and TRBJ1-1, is AAGVIQSPRHLIKEKRETATLKCYPIPRHDTVYWYQQGPGQDPQFLISFYEKMQSDKGSIPDRFSAQQFSDYHSELNMSSLELGDSALYFCATAPDRNNAEAFFGQGTRLTVV.

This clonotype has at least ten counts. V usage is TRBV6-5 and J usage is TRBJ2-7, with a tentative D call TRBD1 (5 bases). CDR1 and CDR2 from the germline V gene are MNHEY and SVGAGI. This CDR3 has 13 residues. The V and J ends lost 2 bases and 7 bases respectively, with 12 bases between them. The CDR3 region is CASSYSMDKEQYF. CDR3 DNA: TGTGCCAGCAGTTACAGCATGGACAAGGAGCAGTACTTC.

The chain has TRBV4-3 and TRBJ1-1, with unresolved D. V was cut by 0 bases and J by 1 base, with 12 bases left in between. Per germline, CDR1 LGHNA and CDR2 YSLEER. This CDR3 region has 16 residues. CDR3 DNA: TGCGCCAGCAGCCAAGAGTTATACCAGGAGAACACTGAAGCTTTCTTT. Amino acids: CASSQELYQENTEAFF.

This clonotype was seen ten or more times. The CDR3 DNA sequence: TGCAGTGCTAGAGTTGCAAATGGCTACACCTTC. Residues: CSARVANGYTF. The chain recombines TRBV20-1 with TRBJ1-2; unclear D gene. Trimming cost V 1 base and J 6 bases, with 6 bases left between them. The CDR3 extends over 11 amino acids. CDR1 is DFQATT, CDR2 SNEGSKA, per germline (reference sequence).

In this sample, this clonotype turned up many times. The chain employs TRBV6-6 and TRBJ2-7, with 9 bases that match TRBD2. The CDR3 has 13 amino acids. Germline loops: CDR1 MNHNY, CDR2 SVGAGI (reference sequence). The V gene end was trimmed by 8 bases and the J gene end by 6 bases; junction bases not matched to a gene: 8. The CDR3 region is CASAGLAVSEQYF. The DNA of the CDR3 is TGTGCCAGCGCGGGACTAGCTGTCTCCGAGCAGTACTTC.

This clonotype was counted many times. DNA of the CDR3: TGTGCCAGCAGCTTAGATGTCAGCAACACCGGGGAGCTGTTTTTT. Translated: CASSLDVSNTGELFF. The chain has TRBV11-2 and TRBJ2-2; D gene unclear. V was cut by 0 bases and J by 2 bases, with 7 bases left in between. The CDR3 extends over 15 amino acids. Germline loops: CDR1 SGHAT, CDR2 FQNNGV.

Here the CDR3 reads CASRGTANYEQYF. CDR3 in DNA: TGTGCCAGTAGAGGGACAGCGAACTACGAGCAGTACTTC. V and J are TRBV19 and TRBJ2-7; 7 bases agree with TRBD1. Per the germline V gene, CDR1 is LNHDA and CDR2 is SQIVND (reference sequence). Unmatched junction bases numbered 5, after V lost 6 bases and J lost 3 bases. The CDR3 totals 13 residues.

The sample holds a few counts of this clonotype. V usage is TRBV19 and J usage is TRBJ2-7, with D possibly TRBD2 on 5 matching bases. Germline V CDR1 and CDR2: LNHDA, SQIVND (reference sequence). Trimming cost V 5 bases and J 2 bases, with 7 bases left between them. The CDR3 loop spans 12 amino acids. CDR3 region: CASSGETYEQYF. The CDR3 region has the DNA TGTGCCAGTAGTGGGGAGACCTACGAGCAGTACTTC.

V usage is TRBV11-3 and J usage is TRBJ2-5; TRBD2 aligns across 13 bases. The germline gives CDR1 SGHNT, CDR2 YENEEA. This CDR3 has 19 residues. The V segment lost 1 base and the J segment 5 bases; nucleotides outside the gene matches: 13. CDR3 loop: CASSLGTGGLAGPGETQYF. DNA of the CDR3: TGTGCCAGCAGCTTAGGGACCGGGGGACTAGCGGGGCCCGGTGAGACCCAGTACTTC. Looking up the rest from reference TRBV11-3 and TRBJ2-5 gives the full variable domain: EAGVVQSPRYKIIEKKQPVAFWCNPISGHNTLYWYLQNLGQGPELLIRYENEEAVDDSQLPKDRFSAERLKGVDSTLKIQPAELGDSAVYLCASSLGTGGLAGPGETQYFGPGTRLLVL.

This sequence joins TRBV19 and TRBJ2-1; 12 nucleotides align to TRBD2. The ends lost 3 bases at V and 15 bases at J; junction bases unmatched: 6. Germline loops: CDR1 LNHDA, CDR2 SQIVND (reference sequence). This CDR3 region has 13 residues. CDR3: CASSMTSGSGPFF. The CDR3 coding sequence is TGTGCCAGTAGTATGACTAGCGGGAGTGGTCCGTTCTTC.

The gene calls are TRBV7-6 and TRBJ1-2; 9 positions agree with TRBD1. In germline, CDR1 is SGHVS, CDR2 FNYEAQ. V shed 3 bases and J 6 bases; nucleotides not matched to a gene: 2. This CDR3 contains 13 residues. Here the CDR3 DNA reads TGTGCCAGCAGCTTCGGGGACAGGGATGGCTACACCTTC. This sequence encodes CASSFGDRDGYTF.

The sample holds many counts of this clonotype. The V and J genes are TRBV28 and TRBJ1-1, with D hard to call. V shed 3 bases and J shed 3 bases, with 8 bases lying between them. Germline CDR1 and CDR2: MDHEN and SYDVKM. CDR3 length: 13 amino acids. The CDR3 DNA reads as TGTGCCAGCAGTTTCCGACCGCACACTGAAGCTTTCTTT. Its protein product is CASSFRPHTEAFF.

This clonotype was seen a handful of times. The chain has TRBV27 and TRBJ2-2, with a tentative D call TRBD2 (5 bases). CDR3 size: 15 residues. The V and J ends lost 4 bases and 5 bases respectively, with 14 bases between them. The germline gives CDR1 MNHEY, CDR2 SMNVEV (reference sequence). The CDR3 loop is CASSSTSTLTGELFF. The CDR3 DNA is TGTGCCAGCAGTTCCACTAGTACTTTAACCGGGGAGCTGTTTTTT.

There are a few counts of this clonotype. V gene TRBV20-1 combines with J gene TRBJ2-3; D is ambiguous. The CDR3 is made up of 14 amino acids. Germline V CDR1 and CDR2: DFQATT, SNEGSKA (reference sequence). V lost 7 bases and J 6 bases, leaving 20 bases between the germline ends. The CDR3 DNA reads TGCAGTGGTATCCCAGTGGGTGTTCTGGATACGCAGTATTTT. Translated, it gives CSGIPVGVLDTQYF.

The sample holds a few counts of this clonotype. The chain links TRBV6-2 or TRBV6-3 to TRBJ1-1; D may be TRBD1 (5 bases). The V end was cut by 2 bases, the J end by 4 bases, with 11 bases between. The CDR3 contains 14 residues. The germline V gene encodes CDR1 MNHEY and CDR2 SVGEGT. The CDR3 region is CASSYGRVGTEAFF. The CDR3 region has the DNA TGTGCCAGCAGTTACGGCAGGGTGGGCACTGAAGCTTTCTTT.

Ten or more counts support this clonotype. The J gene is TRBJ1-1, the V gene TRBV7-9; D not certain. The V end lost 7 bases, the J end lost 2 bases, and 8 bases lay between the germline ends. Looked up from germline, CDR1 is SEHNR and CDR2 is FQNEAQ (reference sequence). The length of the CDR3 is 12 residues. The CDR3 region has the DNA TGTGCCAGCACCTACCAAAACACTGAAGCTTTCTTT. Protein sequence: CASTYQNTEAFF. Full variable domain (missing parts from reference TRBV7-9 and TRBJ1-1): DTGVSQNPRHKITKRGQNVTFRCDPISEHNRLYWYRQTLGQGPEFLTYFQNEAQLEKSRLLSDRFSAERPKGSFSTLEIQRTEQGDSAMYLCASTYQNTEAFFGQGTRLTVV.

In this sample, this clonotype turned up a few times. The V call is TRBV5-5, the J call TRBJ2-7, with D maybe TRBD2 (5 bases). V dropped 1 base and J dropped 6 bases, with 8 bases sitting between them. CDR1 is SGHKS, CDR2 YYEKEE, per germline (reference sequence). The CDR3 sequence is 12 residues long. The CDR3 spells CASSLWGAEQYF. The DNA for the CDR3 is TGTGCCAGCAGCTTGTGGGGAGCCGAGCAGTACTTC.

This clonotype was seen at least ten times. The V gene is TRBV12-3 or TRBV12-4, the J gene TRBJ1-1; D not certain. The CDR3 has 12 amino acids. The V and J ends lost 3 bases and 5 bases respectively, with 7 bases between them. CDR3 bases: TGTGCCAGCAGTTTGTGGGGAACTGAAGCTTTCTTT. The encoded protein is CASSLWGTEAFF.